This is a list of T cell receptor beta chains from one sample in a study of T cells in Graves' hyperthyroidism and ophthalmopathy. MiXCR was run by TCRdb on the multiplex PCR reads, yielding one entry per CDR3 protein. This table holds around 340,000 distinct CDR3 sequences, under 25% found once. The sample was blood. The receptors shown here come from a woman between 50 and 59 years old with Graves' hyperthyroidism. Each CDR3 is given with its conserved first and last residue. A D gene is named only where the DNA matches it firmly. A row's size may be missing; if present it is once, few, many or a size class.

CSAYSGVDEQFF	TGCAGTGCTTATAGCGGGGTCGATGAGCAGTTCTTC	NA	TRBV20-1	12	TRBD2	TRBJ2-1
CASSLGPGDGTYNEQFF	TGTGCCAGCAGCTTGGGTCCGGGAGACGGAACCTACAATGAGCAGTTCTTC	NA	TRBV5-6	17	NA	TRBJ2-1
CSARQGGHEQYF	TGCAGTGCTAGACAGGGGGGCCACGAGCAGTACTTC	NA	TRBV20-1	12	NA	TRBJ2-7
CASSLNNRNTIYF	TGTGCCAGCAGCTTAAACAATCGGAACACCATATATTTT	many	TRBV11-2	13	NA	TRBJ1-3
CASSAEWAGGTQYF	TGTGCCAGTAGTGCGGAGTGGGCCGGCGGGACCCAGTACTTC	NA	TRBV19	14	NA	TRBJ2-5
CASSPPRTRGRTEETQYF	TGTGCCAGCAGCCCCCCCAGGACCCGCGGGAGGACTGAAGAGACCCAGTACTTC	few	TRBV13	18	TRBD2	TRBJ2-5
CASSEARQDGEQFF	TGTGCCAGCAGTGAAGCGCGGCAGGACGGAGAGCAGTTCTTC	few	TRBV6-1	14	NA	TRBJ2-1
CASSHGTDPEAFF	TGTGCCAGCAGCCATGGGACAGATCCTGAAGCTTTCTTT	many	TRBV7-9	13	TRBD1	TRBJ1-1
CASGQEVGTEAFF	TGTGCCAGCGGACAGGAGGTGGGCACTGAAGCTTTCTTT	many	TRBV6-1	13	TRBD1	TRBJ1-1
CASSYSYRAETQYF	TGTGCCAGCAGTTACTCTTACAGAGCAGAGACCCAGTACTTC	many	TRBV6-5	14	NA	TRBJ2-5
CASSFLRDYEQYF	TGTGCCAGCAGCTTTCTCCGGGACTACGAGCAGTACTTC	many	TRBV7-8	13	NA	TRBJ2-7
CASSVRTGANVLTF	TGTGCCAGCAGTGTAAGGACAGGGGCCAACGTCCTGACTTTC	many	TRBV2	14	NA	TRBJ2-6
CASRRGRVDSPLHF	TGCGCCAGCAGGAGGGGCAGGGTAGATTCACCCCTCCACTTT	many	TRBV5-1	14	NA	TRBJ1-6
CASSLVGTRANEQFF	TGTGCCAGCAGCTTAGTTGGGACTAGGGCCAATGAGCAGTTCTTC	many	TRBV7-9	15	TRBD2	TRBJ2-1
CASSANKRTYEQYF	TGTGCCAGCAGCGCGAATAAAAGGACCTACGAGCAGTACTTC	many	TRBV11-2	14	NA	TRBJ2-7
CASSLGENQPQHF	TGTGCCAGCAGCCTGGGGGAGAATCAGCCCCAGCATTTT	many	TRBV2	13	NA	TRBJ1-5
CSARDSRVAGPIQETQYF	TGCAGTGCTAGAGATTCGAGGGTAGCGGGACCAATCCAAGAGACCCAGTACTTC	many	TRBV20-1	18	TRBD2	TRBJ2-5